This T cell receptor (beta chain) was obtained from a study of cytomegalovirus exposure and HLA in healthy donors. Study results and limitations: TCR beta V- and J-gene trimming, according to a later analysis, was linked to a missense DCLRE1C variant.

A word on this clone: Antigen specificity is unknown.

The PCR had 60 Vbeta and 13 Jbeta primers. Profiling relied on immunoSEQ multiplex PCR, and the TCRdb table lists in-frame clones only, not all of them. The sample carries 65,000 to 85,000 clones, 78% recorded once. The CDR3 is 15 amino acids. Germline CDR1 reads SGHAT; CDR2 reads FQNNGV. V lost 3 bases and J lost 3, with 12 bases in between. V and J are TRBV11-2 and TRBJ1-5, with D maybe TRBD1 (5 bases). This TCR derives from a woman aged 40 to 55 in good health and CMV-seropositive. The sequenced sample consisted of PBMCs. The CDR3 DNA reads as TGTGCCAGCAGCTTCCAGGGAGGTATCAATCAGCCCCAGCATTTT. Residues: CASSFQGGINQPQHF. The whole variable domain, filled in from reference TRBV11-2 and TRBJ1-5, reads EAGVAQSPRYKIIEKRQSVAFWCNPISGHATLYWYQQILGQGPKLLIQFQNNGVVDDSQLPKDRFSAERLKGVDSTLKIQPAKLEDSAVYLCASSFQGGINQPQHFGDGTRLSIL.